Below are 32 T cell receptor beta chains sequenced from a single sample in a study of T cell repertoires in cytomegalovirus infection. Their recognized antigens are unknown. TCRdb recomputed calls from the reads with MiXCR, one row per CDR3 protein. The table has about 570,000 distinct CDR3 sequences, 40% seen once. This material consisted of cultured PBMCs, taken from culture after CMV antigen stimulation. The receptors derive from a human donor in good health (CMV status not recorded). Some clones in this sample may be carry-over from other donors' samples.

This clonotype was recorded many times. The rearrangement uses TRBV12-3 or TRBV12-4 and TRBJ2-5; tentatively, D is TRBD2 (6 bases). Trimming took off 0 bases at V and 5 bases at J, with 19 bases between the two ends. CDR3 length: 17 amino acids. CDR3 coding DNA: TGTGCCAGCAGTTTAGCGAGTGGGGGGTGGGGGATTGAGACCCAGTACTTC. Translation: CASSLASGGWGIETQYF.

This clonotype was found a few times. The chain has TRBV7-2 and TRBJ2-7; D is unresolved. The CDR3 contains 15 residues. Germline CDR1 is SGHTA and CDR2 is FQGNSA. With 5 bases removed from V and 1 base from J, the gap between germline ends came to 15 bases. Written as DNA, the CDR3 is TGTGCCAGCAGCCGCAGTGGTGGAGCGTCCTACGAGCAGTACTTC. Protein sequence: CASSRSGGASYEQYF.

This clonotype has just a few counts. The CDR3 spells CASSQVVAGVLHEQFF. The CDR3 DNA follows: TGCGCCAGCAGCCAAGTAGTAGCGGGAGTTCTTCATGAGCAGTTCTTC. The rearrangement uses TRBV4-3 and TRBJ2-1, with TRBD2 matching 9 bases. Germline-derived CDR1 and CDR2 are LGHNA and YSLEER. CDR3 length equals 16 residues. V was pared by 1 base and J by 8 bases, with 9 bases of the junction left unmatched.

Only a few counts were recorded for this clonotype. V is TRBV6-6 and J is TRBJ1-6; no clear D gene. Germline lookup yields CDR1 MNHNY and CDR2 SVGAGI (reference sequence). V lost 5 bases to trimming and J lost 12 bases, with 26 bases between them. CDR3 size: 17 residues. This CDR3 reads CASSHGNTGSPGGPLHF. Written as DNA, the CDR3 is TGTGCCAGCAGTCACGGTAATACCGGTTCCCCCGGAGGACCCCTCCACTTT.

The rearrangement joins TRBV20-1 to TRBJ1-5, with unresolved D. V lost 2 bases to trimming and J lost 6 bases, with 8 bases between them. Germline lookup yields CDR1 DFQATT and CDR2 SNEGSKA (reference sequence). The CDR3 is 12 residues long. Written as DNA, the CDR3 is TGCAGTGCTAGAAAGGGAGCTCAGCCCCAGCATTTT. This codes for CSARKGAQPQHF.

This chain connects TRBV6-2 or TRBV6-3 to TRBJ1-2; D is ambiguous. The V end lost 6 bases, the J end lost 4 bases, and 9 bases lay between the germline ends. Germline loops: CDR1 MNHEY, CDR2 SVGEGT. The CDR3 is 12 residues long. The chain's CDR3 is CASRAPSYGYTF. The CDR3 nucleotides are TGTGCCAGCAGGGCCCCCAGCTATGGCTACACCTTC.

This clonotype was counted between two and nine times. The chain couples TRBV5-4 to TRBJ2-1; D unresolved. CDR1 is SGHNT and CDR2 is YYREEE in the germline V gene (reference sequence). Trimming pared 4 bases from V and 6 bases from J, leaving 17 bases between. The length of the CDR3 is 15 residues. This chain's CDR3 is CASSPNPAFANEQFF. In DNA form, the CDR3 reads TGTGCCAGCAGCCCGAACCCCGCCTTTGCCAATGAGCAGTTCTTC. The entire variable domain, with the rest obtained from reference TRBV5-4 and TRBJ2-1, is as follows: ETGVTQSPTHLIKTRGQQVTLRCSSQSGHNTVSWYQQALGQGPQFIFQYYREEENGRGNFPPRFSGLQFPNYSSELNVNALELDDSALYLCASSPNPAFANEQFFGPGTRLTVL.

The rearrangement uses TRBV2 and TRBJ2-5, with D perhaps matching TRBD1 or TRBD2 (5 bases each). CDR3 length: 12 residues. The germline V gene has CDR1 SNHLY and CDR2 FYNNEI. Trimming removed 8 bases at V and 3 bases at J, with 10 bases between. CDR3 bases: TGTGCCAGCGGACGGGACGAAGAGACCCAGTACTTC. Its protein is CASGRDEETQYF. Full variable domain (remainder filled in from reference TRBV2 and TRBJ2-5): EPEVTQTPSHQVTQMGQEVILRCVPISNHLYFYWYRQILGQKVEFLVSFYNNEISEKSEIFDDQFSVERPDGSNFTLKIRSTKLEDSAMYFCASGRDEETQYFGPGTRLLVL.

This chain connects TRBV20-1 to TRBJ2-1; D might be TRBD2 (5 bases). Germline V CDR1 and CDR2: DFQATT, SNEGSKA (reference sequence). Trimming pared 6 bases from V and 4 bases from J, leaving 16 bases between. This CDR3 comprises 14 residues. The CDR3 DNA follows: TGCAGTGCCCTTAACCTGGAGGAATACAATGAGCAGTTCTTC. This sequence encodes CSALNLEEYNEQFF.

This chain joins TRBV6-5 and TRBJ2-7; D unclear. The CDR3 is 16 residues long. Trimming took 6 bases from V and 1 from J, leaving 19 bases between them. The V gene's germline CDR1 is MNHEY and CDR2 SVGAGI. Here the CDR3 DNA reads TGTGCCAGCAGCCCCTTTTGGGCCTCTGCTTCCTACGAGCAGTACTTC. Translating gives CASSPFWASASYEQYF.

The J gene is TRBJ2-1, the V gene TRBV4-1; 7 bases map to TRBD2. With 4 bases clipped from V and 6 bases from J, the junction kept 12 bases outside the gene matches. CDR1 is MGHRA, CDR2 YSYEKL, per germline. The CDR3 length is 16 residues. CDR3 in amino acids: CASSRQPQRERNEQFF. The CDR3 DNA sequence: TGCGCCAGCAGCCGCCAACCCCAGCGGGAACGCAATGAGCAGTTCTTC.

This clonotype was recorded at least ten times. The CDR3 loop reads CASAPRSFETQYF. The CDR3 DNA is TGTGCCAGCGCGCCCAGGAGTTTTGAGACCCAGTACTTC. The V gene is TRBV7-2, the J gene TRBJ2-5; D not certain. The V end was cut by 8 bases, the J end by 5 bases, with 15 bases between. Germline loops: CDR1 SGHTA, CDR2 FQGNSA. CDR3 length: 13 amino acids.

CDR3 protein: CASSPLHRAKGETQYF. As DNA, the CDR3 is TGTGCCAGCAGTCCGCTACACAGGGCCAAGGGGGAGACCCAGTACTTC. V gene TRBV6-8 combines with J gene TRBJ2-5, with D possibly matching TRBD1 (6 bases). Germline V lookup: CDR1 MNHGY, CDR2 SAAAGT. The CDR3 runs 16 residues. Trimming took 5 bases from V and 5 from J, leaving 21 bases between them.

The sample holds a few counts of this clonotype. Here the CDR3 DNA reads TGTGCCAGCAGTTTCGGGGTCAAGCGCAATTCACCCCTCCACTTT. It translates to CASSFGVKRNSPLHF. This chain connects TRBV12-3 or TRBV12-4 to TRBJ1-6, with unresolved D. The CDR3 is made up of 15 amino acids. V lost 3 bases and J lost 7, with 13 bases in between.

This clonotype was found a few times. Written as DNA, the CDR3 is TGTGCCAGCAGGCCAGGGACTGTGTACGAGCAGTACTTC. Its translation is CASRPGTVYEQYF. This chain uses TRBV7-2 with TRBJ2-7; D possibly corresponds to TRBD2 (6 bases). The CDR3 sequence is 13 residues long. V was clipped by 6 bases and J by 4 bases, with 13 bases between them. Germline values: CDR1 SGHTA, CDR2 FQGNSA.

The V gene is TRBV18, the J gene TRBJ1-3; D gene ambiguous. The CDR3 length is 16 residues. Trimming removed 0 bases at V and 7 bases at J, with 16 bases between. Germline V CDR1 and CDR2: KGHSH, LQKENI. This CDR3 reads CASSPPGSRRENTIYF. Here the CDR3 DNA reads TGTGCCAGCTCACCACCTGGATCGCGGAGAGAGAACACCATATATTTT. Full variable domain (remainder filled in from reference TRBV18 and TRBJ1-3): NAGVMQNPRHLVRRRGQEARLRCSPMKGHSHVYWYRQLPEEGLKFMVYLQKENIIDESGMPKERFSAEFPKEGPSILRIQQVVRGDSAAYFCASSPPGSRRENTIYFGEGSWLTVV.

This clonotype was found many times. The CDR3: CASSGGTSRQETQYF. DNA for the CDR3: TGTGCCAGCAGCGGGGGGACTAGTCGGCAAGAGACCCAGTACTTC. This chain joins TRBV7-2 and TRBJ2-5, with TRBD2 matching over 8 bases. CDR1 SGHTA and CDR2 FQGNSA come from the germline V gene. Trimming at V came to 5 bases and at J to 2 bases, leaving 7 bases not matched to a gene. The CDR3 is 15 amino acids.

This chain uses TRBV4-3 with TRBJ2-5; 7 bases fit TRBD2. The V segment lost 0 bases and the J segment 13 bases; nucleotides outside the gene matches: 17. This CDR3 comprises 16 residues. Germline CDR1 is LGHNA and CDR2 is YSLEER. The CDR3 loop reads CASSQDFETSRLQLYF. CDR3 coding DNA: TGCGCCAGCAGCCAAGATTTTGAGACTAGCCGCTTGCAACTGTACTTC.

The J gene is TRBJ2-1, the V gene TRBV20-1, with D possibly matching TRBD1 (6 bases). The germline gives CDR1 DFQATT, CDR2 SNEGSKA (reference sequence). This CDR3 region has 11 residues. V lost 5 bases to trimming and J lost 9 bases, with 11 bases between them. CDR3 amino acids: CSAYRVTEQFF. The DNA for the CDR3 is TGCAGTGCTTACAGGGTCACTGAGCAGTTCTTC.

The chain combines TRBV5-1 with TRBJ2-7; unclear D gene. Germline values: CDR1 SGHRS, CDR2 YFSETQ. The V end lost 9 bases, the J end lost 0 bases, and 16 bases lay between the germline ends. The CDR3 sequence is 14 residues long. As DNA, the CDR3 is TGCGCCACCAAGAACAGTGAAGTCTCCTACGAGCAGTACTTC. Translation gives CATKNSEVSYEQYF. The whole variable domain, filled in from reference TRBV5-1 and TRBJ2-7, reads KAGVTQTPRYLIKTRGQQVTLSCSPISGHRSVSWYQQTPGQGLQFLFEYFSETQRNKGNFPGRFSGRQFSNSRSEMNVSTLELGDSALYLCATKNSEVSYEQYFGPGTRLTVT.

The chain joins TRBV29-1 to TRBJ2-5, with a possible D match to TRBD2 (5 bases). CDR1 and CDR2 from the germline V gene are SQVTM and ANQGSEA. The CDR3 spans 12 residues. Trimming took off 7 bases at V and 3 bases at J, with 12 bases between the two ends. CDR3 DNA: TGCAGCGCTGCGAGGGTAGAAGAGACCCAGTACTTC. It translates to CSAARVEETQYF. Complete variable domain (other parts from reference TRBV29-1 and TRBJ2-5): SAVISQKPSRDICQRGTSLTIQCQVDSQVTMMFWYRQQPGQSLTLIATANQGSEATYESGFVIDKFPISRPNLTFSTLTVSNMSPEDSSIYLCSAARVEETQYFGPGTRLLVL.

This clonotype was detected a few times. The rearrangement links TRBV7-2 to TRBJ2-7; D not certain. V dropped 0 bases and J dropped 4 bases, with 7 bases sitting between them. CDR3 size: 13 residues. The germline V gene has CDR1 SGHTA and CDR2 FQGNSA. The CDR3 reads CASSLAWVYEQYF. In DNA form, the CDR3 reads TGTGCCAGCAGCTTAGCGTGGGTTTACGAGCAGTACTTC.

The chain uses TRBV4-1 and TRBJ1-3; 7 nucleotides line up with TRBD1. V was clipped by 8 bases and J by 4 bases; unmatched bases: 14. The germline V gene has CDR1 MGHRA and CDR2 YSYEKL. This CDR3 has 16 amino acids. CDR3 sequence reads: CASARDSEMKGNTIYF. The CDR3 coding sequence is TGCGCCAGCGCGCGGGACAGCGAAATGAAGGGAAACACCATATATTTT.

The chain couples TRBV7-6 to TRBJ2-2; maybe TRBD2 (6 bases). Trimming cost V 7 bases and J 8 bases, with 17 bases left between them. Germline values: CDR1 SGHVS, CDR2 FNYEAQ. The CDR3 totals 14 residues. DNA of the CDR3: TGTGCCAGCAAACGGGACTCCGCCGTGGGGGAGCTGTTTTTT. Amino acids: CASKRDSAVGELFF.

The chain employs TRBV7-2 and TRBJ1-2, with 7 nucleotides matching TRBD1. This CDR3 spans 15 amino acids. Losses at the gene ends were 5 bases for V and 8 bases for J; bases not matched to a gene: 14. Germline V gene sequence: CDR1 SGHTA, CDR2 FQGNSA. The CDR3 coding sequence is TGTGCCAGCAGCCTTGACAGGGCTCAAATCTGGGGCTACACCTTC. Protein product: CASSLDRAQIWGYTF.

The chain links TRBV7-9 to TRBJ1-5; D might be TRBD1 (5 bases). This CDR3 comprises 13 residues. The V gene lost 5 bases and the J gene lost 9 bases, with 14 bases spanning the gap. CDR1 is SEHNR and CDR2 is FQNEAQ in the germline V gene (reference sequence). CDR3 protein: CASSPGDLAPQHF. The CDR3 DNA reads as TGTGCCAGCAGCCCCGGGGACCTGGCGCCCCAGCATTTT.

In its sample, this clonotype was seen a few times. The CDR3 protein is CASSLPRGYGYTF. Written as DNA, the CDR3 is TGTGCCAGCAGCTTACCCCGCGGCTATGGCTACACCTTC. The chain has TRBV7-2 and TRBJ1-2; D is ambiguous. The CDR3 has 13 residues. Germline V lookup: CDR1 SGHTA, CDR2 FQGNSA. V was trimmed by 2 bases and J by 4 bases, leaving 8 bases between them.

The chain has TRBV12-3 or TRBV12-4 and TRBJ1-5; D call uncertain. The length of the CDR3 is 12 residues. Trimming removed 5 bases from V and 7 bases from J, with 9 bases in between. The CDR3 loop is CASSPSKQPQHF. The CDR3 DNA is TGTGCCAGCAGTCCCTCAAAGCAGCCCCAGCATTTT.

The rearrangement links TRBV3-1 to TRBJ2-1, with TRBD1 matching over 8 bases. V was clipped by 7 bases and J by 7 bases; unmatched bases: 12. From germline, CDR1 is LGHDT and CDR2 YNNKEL (reference sequence). This CDR3 spans 15 amino acids. CDR3 coding DNA: TGTGCCAGCACCCTCAGGGGGCTAGCGCATAATGAGCAGTTCTTC. Its protein is CASTLRGLAHNEQFF.

The chain uses TRBV6-6 and TRBJ1-1; a possible D gene is TRBD1 (6 bases). The V end lost 5 bases, the J end lost 4 bases, and 23 bases lay between the germline ends. Germline V CDR1 and CDR2: MNHNY, SVGAGI (reference sequence). The CDR3 sequence is 17 residues long. The CDR3 DNA is TGTGCCAGCAGTAGCACTCCGGGACAAAGAAGAGGCACTGAAGCTTTCTTT. It is translated as CASSSTPGQRRGTEAFF.

V is TRBV5-5 and J is TRBJ1-5; the D is unclear. V lost 4 bases, J lost 2 bases, and 10 bases lay in between. The CDR3 loop spans 14 amino acids. The germline V gene has CDR1 SGHKS and CDR2 YYEKEE (reference sequence). The CDR3 protein is CASSEAPGNQPQHF. The CDR3 DNA is TGTGCCAGCAGCGAAGCACCGGGCAATCAGCCCCAGCATTTT.

This clonotype was counted a few times. V is TRBV28 and J is TRBJ2-3; 11 bases line up with TRBD2. CDR3 length: 15 amino acids. Trimming at V came to 8 bases and at J to 5 bases, leaving 9 bases not matched to a gene. Germline lookup yields CDR1 MDHEN and CDR2 SYDVKM. The CDR3 loop reads CASGSGGALEDTQYF. CDR3 coding DNA: TGTGCCAGCGGTAGCGGGGGGGCCCTCGAAGATACGCAGTATTTT.